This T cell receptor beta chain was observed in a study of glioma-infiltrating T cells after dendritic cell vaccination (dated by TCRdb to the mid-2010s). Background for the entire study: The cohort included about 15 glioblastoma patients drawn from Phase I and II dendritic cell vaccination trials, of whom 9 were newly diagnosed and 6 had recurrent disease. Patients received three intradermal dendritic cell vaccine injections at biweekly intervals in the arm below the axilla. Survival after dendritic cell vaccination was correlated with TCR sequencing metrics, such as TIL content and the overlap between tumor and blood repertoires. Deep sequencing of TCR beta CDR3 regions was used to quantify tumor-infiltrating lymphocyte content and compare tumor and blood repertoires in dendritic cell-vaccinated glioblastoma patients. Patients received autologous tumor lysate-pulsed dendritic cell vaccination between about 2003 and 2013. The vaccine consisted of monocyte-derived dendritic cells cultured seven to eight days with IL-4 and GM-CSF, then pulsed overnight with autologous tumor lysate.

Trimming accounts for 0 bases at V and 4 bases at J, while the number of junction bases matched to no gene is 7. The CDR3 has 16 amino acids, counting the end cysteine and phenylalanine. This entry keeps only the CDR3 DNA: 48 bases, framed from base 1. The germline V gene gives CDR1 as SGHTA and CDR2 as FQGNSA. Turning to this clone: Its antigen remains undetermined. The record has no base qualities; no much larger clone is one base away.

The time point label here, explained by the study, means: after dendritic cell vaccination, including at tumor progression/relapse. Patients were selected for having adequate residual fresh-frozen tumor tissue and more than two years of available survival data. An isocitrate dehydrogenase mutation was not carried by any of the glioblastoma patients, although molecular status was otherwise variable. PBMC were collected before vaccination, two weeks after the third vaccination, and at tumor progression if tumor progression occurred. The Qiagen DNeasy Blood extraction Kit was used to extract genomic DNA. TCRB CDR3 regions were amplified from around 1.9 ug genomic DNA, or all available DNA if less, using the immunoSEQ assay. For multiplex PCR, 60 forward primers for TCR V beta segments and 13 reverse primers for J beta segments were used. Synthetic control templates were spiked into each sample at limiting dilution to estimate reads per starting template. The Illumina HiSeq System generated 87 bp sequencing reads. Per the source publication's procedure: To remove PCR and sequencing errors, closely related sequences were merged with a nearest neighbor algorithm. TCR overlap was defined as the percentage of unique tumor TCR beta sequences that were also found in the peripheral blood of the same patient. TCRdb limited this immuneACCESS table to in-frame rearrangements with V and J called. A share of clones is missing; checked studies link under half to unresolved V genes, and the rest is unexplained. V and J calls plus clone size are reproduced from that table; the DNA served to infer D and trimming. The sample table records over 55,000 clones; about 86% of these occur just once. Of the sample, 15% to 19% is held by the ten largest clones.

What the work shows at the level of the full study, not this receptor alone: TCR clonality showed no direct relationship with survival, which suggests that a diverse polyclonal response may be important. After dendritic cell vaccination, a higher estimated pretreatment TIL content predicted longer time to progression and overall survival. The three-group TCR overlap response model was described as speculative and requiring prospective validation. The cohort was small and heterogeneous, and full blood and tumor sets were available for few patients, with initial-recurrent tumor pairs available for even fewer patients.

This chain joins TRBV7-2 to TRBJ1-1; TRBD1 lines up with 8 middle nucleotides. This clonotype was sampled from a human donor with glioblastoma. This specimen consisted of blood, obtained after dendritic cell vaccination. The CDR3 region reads CASSLAARGLRTEAFF. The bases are TGTGCCAGCAGCTTAGCGGCCAGGGGGCTTCGCACTGAAGCTTTCTTT.